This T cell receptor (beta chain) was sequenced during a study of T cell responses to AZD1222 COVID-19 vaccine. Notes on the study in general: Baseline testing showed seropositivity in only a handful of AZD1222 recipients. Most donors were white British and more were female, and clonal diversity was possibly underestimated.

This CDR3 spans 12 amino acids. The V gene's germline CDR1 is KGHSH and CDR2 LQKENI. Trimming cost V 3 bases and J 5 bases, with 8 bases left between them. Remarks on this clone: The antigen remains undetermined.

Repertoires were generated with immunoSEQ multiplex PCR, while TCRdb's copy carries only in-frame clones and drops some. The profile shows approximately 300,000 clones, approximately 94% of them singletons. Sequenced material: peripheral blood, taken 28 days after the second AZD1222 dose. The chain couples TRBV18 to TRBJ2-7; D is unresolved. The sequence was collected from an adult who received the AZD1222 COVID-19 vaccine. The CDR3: CASSPLGNEQYF. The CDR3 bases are TGTGCCAGCTCACCCCTGGGCAACGAGCAGTACTTC.